This T cell receptor (beta chain) was sequenced in a study of beta chain features in type 1 diabetes. Whole-study results and caveats: In all four CD4+ subsets, TCRB CDR3 length was significantly, moderately reduced in type 1 diabetes.

The CDR3 runs to 16 residues. J was trimmed by 3 bases and V by 6 bases; bases with no gene match: 10. Germline V gene data show CDR1 as SQVTM and CDR2 as ANQGSEA. Points on this clone: Its antigen is as yet unknown.

TCRB transcripts that were expressed got sequenced, as all of the isolated RNA had been reverse transcribed. TCRdb's copy holds only in-frame clones and misses some; the assay was immunoSEQ multiplex PCR. The sample yields roughly 260,000 clones, roughly 11% seen once. The rearrangement links TRBV29-1 to TRBJ2-1, with 11 bases that match TRBD2. The receptor was isolated from a man younger than 45 with type 1 diabetes. Sequencing was carried out using naive CD4+ T cells from blood. In DNA, the CDR3 is TGCAGCGTGGGGGCCGAACTAGCGGGGGTCTACAATGAGCAGTTCTTC. Protein product: CSVGAELAGVYNEQFF.